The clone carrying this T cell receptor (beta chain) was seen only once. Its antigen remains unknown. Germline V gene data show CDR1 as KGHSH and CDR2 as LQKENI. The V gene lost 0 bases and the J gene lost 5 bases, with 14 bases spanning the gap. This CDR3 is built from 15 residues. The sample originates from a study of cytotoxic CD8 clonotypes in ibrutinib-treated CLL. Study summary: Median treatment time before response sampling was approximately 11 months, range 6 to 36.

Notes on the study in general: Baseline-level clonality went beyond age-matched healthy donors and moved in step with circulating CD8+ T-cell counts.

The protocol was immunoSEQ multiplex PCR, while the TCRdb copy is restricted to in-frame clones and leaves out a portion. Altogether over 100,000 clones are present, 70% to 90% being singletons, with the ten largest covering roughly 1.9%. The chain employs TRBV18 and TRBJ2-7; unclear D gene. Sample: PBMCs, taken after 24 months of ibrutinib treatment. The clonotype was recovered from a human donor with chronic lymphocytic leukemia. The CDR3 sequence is CASSPPSSPGDEQYF. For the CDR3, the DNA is TGTGCCAGCTCACCACCGAGTAGTCCTGGGGACGAGCAGTACTTC.